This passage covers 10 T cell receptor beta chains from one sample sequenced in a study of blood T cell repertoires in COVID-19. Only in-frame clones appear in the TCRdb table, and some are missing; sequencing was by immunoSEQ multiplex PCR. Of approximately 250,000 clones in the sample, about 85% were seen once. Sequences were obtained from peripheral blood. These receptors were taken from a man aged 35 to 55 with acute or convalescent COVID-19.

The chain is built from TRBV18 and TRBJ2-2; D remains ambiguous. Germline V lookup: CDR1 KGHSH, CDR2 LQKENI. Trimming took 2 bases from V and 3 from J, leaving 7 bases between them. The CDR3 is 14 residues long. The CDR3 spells CASSPARYTGELFF. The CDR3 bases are TGTGCCAGCTCACCAGCCAGATACACCGGGGAGCTGTTTTTT.

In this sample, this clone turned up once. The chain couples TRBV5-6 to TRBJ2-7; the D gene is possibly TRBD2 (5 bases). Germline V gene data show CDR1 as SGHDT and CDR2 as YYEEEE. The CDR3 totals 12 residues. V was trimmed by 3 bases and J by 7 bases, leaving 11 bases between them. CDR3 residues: CASSYRGPEQYF. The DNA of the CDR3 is TGTGCCAGCAGCTACCGGGGTCCTGAGCAGTACTTC.

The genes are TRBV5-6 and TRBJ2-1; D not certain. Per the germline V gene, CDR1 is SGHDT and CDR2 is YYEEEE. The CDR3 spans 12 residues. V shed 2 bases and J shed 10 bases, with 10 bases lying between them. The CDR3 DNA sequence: TGTGCCAGCAGCTTCACCCTCCGGGAGCAGTTCTTC. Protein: CASSFTLREQFF.

The CDR3 region has the DNA TGTGCCAGTCAGGGGGTTCAAAGGCCCCAGCATTTT. Amino acids: CASQGVQRPQHF. This chain uses TRBV7-3 with TRBJ1-5; 7 nucleotides match TRBD1. Trimming removed 9 bases from V and 9 bases from J; junction bases left unmatched: 8. CDR1 and CDR2 from the germline V gene are SGHTA and FQGTGA. This CDR3 is built from 12 residues.

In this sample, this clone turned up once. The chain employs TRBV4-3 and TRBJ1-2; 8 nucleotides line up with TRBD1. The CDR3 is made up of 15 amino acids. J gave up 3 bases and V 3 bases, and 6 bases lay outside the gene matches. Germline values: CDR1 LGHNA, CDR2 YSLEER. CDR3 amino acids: CASSQWTGPDYGYTF. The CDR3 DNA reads TGCGCCAGCAGCCAGTGGACAGGGCCGGACTATGGCTACACCTTC.

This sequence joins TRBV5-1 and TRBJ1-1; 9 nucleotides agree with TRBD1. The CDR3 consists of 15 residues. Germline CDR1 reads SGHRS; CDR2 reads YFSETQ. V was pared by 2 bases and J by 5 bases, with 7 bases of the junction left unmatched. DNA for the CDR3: TGCGCCAGCAGCTTCACAGGGGGCGCAGGGACTGAAGCTTTCTTT. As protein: CASSFTGGAGTEAFF.

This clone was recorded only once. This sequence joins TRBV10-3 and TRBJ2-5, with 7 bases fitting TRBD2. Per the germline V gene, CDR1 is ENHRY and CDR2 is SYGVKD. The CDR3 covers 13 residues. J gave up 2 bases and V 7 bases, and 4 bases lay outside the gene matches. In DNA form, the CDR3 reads TGTGCCATCACTTCTAGCGGACAAGAGACCCAGTACTTC. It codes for CAITSSGQETQYF.

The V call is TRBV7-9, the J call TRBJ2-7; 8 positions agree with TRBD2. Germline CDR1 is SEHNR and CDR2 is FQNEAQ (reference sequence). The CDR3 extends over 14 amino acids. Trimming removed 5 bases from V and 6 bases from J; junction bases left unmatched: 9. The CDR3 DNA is TGTGCCAGCAGCCCCGGGGGGGCCACTACCGAGCAGTACTTC. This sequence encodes CASSPGGATTEQYF.

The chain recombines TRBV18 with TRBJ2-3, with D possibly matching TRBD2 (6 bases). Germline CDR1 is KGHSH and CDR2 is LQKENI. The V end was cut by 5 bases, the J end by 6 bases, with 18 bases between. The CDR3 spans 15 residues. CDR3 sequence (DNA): TGTGCCAGCTCAACCGCGCCGCGGGATTTTGATACGCAGTATTTT. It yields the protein CASSTAPRDFDTQYF.

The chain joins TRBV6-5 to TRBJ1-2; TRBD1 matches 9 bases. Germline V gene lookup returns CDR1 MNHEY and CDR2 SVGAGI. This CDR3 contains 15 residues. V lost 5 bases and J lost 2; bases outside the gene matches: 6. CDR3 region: CASSIIQGANYGYTF. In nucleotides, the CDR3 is TGTGCCAGCAGTATCATACAGGGGGCAAACTATGGCTACACCTTC.